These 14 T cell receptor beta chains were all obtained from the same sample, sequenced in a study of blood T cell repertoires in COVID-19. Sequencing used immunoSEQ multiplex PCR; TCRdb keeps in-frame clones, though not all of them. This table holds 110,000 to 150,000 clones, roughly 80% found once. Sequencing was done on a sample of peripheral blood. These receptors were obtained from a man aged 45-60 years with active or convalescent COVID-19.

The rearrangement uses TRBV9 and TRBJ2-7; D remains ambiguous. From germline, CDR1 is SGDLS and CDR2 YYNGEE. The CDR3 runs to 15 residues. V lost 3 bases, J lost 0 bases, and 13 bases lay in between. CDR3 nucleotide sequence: TGTGCCAGCAGCGCCTCGGCCTGGGCCTCCTACGAGCAGTACTTC. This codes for CASSASAWASYEQYF.

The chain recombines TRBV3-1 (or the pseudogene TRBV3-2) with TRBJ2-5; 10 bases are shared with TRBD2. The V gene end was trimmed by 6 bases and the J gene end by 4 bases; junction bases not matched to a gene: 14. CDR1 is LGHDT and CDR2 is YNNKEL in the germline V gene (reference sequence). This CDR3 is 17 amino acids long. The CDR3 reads CASRPFLAGGWGETQYF. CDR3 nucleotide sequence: TGTGCCAGCAGGCCATTTTTAGCGGGAGGTTGGGGAGAGACCCAGTACTTC.

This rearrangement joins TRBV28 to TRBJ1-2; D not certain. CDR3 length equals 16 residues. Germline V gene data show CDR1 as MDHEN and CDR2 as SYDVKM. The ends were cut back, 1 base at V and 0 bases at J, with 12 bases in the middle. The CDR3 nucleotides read TGTGCCAGCAGTTTATCGGCAGGAAATGCTAACTATGGCTACACCTTC. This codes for CASSLSAGNANYGYTF.

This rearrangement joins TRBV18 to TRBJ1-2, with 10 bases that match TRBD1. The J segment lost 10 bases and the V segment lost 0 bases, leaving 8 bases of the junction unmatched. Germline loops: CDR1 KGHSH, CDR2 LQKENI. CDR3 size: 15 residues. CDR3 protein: CASSPPHGDRGFYTF. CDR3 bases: TGTGCCAGCTCACCACCGCATGGGGACAGGGGCTTCTACACCTTC.

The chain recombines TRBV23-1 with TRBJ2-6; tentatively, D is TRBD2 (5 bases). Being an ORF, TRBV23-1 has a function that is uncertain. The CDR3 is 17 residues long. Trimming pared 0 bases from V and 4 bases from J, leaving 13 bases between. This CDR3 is CASSQSGGPRGANVLTF. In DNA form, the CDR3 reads TGCGCCAGCAGTCAATCAGGAGGTCCTCGAGGGGCCAACGTCCTGACTTTC.

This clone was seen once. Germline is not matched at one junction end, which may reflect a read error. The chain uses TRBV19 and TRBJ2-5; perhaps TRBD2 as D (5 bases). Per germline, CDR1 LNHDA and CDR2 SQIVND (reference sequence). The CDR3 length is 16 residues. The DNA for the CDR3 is TGCTCGAGGGCAGCACCCCCTATTCTGGGCCAAGAGACCCAGTACTTC. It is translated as CSRAAPPILGQETQYF.

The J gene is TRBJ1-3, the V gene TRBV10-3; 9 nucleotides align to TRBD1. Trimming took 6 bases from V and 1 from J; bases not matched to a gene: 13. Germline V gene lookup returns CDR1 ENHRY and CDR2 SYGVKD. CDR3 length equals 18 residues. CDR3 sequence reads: CAIRGYRGPGGSGNTIYF. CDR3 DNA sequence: TGTGCCATCAGGGGCTACAGGGGGCCCGGCGGATCTGGAAACACCATATATTTT.

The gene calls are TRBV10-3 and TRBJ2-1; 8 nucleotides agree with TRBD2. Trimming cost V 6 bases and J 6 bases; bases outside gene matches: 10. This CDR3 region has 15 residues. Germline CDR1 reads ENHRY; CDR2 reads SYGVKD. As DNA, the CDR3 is TGTGCCATCAGGCAGATAGCGGGAAGGGGCAATGAGCAGTTCTTC. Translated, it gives CAIRQIAGRGNEQFF.

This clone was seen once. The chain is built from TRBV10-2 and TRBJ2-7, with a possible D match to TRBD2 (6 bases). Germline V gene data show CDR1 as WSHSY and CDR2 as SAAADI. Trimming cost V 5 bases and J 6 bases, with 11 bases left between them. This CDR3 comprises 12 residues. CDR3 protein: CASSWEAREQYF. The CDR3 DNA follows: TGCGCCAGCAGTTGGGAGGCTCGCGAGCAGTACTTC.

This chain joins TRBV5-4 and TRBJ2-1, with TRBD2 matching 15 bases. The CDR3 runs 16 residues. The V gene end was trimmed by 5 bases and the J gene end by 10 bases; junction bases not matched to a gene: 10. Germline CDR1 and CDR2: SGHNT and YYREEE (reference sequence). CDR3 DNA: TGTGCCAGCAGTCCCCGGACTAGCGGGAGGGCAGGGGAGCAGTTCTTC. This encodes CASSPRTSGRAGEQFF.

This CDR3 is CASSLPGAYEQYF. In DNA, the CDR3 is TGCGCCAGCAGCTTGCCGGGGGCCTACGAGCAGTACTTC. V usage is TRBV5-1 and J usage is TRBJ2-7; tentatively, D is TRBD2 (6 bases). Germline CDR1 reads SGHRS; CDR2 reads YFSETQ. V was pared by 1 base and J by 2 bases, with 7 bases between. This CDR3 has 13 amino acids.

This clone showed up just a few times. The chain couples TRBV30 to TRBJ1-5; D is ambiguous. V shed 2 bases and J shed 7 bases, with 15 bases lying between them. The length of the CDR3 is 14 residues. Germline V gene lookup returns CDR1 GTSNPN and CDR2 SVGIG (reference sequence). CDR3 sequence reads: CAWSLGGSEQPQHF. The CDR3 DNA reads TGTGCCTGGAGTCTAGGAGGGTCCGAACAGCCCCAGCATTTT.

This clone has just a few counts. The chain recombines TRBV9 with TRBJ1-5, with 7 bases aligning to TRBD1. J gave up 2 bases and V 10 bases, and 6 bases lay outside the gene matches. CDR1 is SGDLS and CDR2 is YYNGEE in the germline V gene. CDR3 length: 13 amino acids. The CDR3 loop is CAGLDRGNQPQHF. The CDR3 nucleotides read TGTGCCGGCCTCGACAGGGGCAATCAGCCCCAGCATTTT. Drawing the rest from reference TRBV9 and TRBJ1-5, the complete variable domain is DSGVTQTPKHLITATGQRVTLRCSPRSGDLSVYWYQQSLDQGLQFLIQYYNGEERAKGNILERFSAQQFPDLHSELNLSSLELGDSALYFCAGLDRGNQPQHFGDGTRLSIL.

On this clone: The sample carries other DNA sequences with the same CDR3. The CDR3 is CASSLGTGAYEQYF. CDR3 DNA sequence: TGCGCCAGCAGCTTAGGGACAGGGGCCTACGAGCAGTACTTC. The genes are TRBV5-1 and TRBJ2-7; 10 bases align to TRBD1. The V gene's germline CDR1 is SGHRS and CDR2 YFSETQ. The CDR3 is 14 residues long. After removal of 2 bases from V and 2 bases from J, the junction contained 1 base not matched to a gene.